Listed below are T cell receptor beta chains from one sample, sequenced in a study of T cells in Graves' hyperthyroidism and ophthalmopathy. TCRdb re-called the multiplex PCR reads through MiXCR, storing one row per CDR3 protein. The sample has 350,000 or so distinct CDR3 sequences; 15% to 20% are singletons. What was sequenced was blood. These receptors all stem from a woman aged 40 to 49 with Graves' ophthalmopathy. CDR3s include the opening cysteine and the closing phenylalanine or tryptophan. The order of the fields is V gene, clone size, J gene, D gene, CDR3 DNA, CDR3 protein. D genes are given only for firm matches. A row's size may be missing; if present it is once, few, many or a size class.

TRBV7-2	few	TRBJ2-1	NA	TGTGCCAGCCTAGGGGGGGGGGCCTACAATGAGCAGTTCTTC	CASLGGGAYNEQFF
TRBV7-2	many	TRBJ2-7	NA	TGTGCCAGCAGCCGGACCCAGATCTCCTACGAGCAGTACTTC	CASSRTQISYEQYF
TRBV29-1	many	TRBJ1-5	TRBD1	TGCAGCGTTGCCCAGGGGGAATCTCAGCCCCAGCATTTT	CSVAQGESQPQHF
TRBV6-5	many	TRBJ2-7	NA	TGTGCCAGCAGTTACTCGTTGAAGGCAGGGGCGACCTACGAGCAGTACTTC	CASSYSLKAGATYEQYF
TRBV4-1	many	TRBJ2-7	TRBD2	TGCGCCAGCAGCCAACTTAGCGGGAGGGCCGATGGGGAGCAGTACTTC	CASSQLSGRADGEQYF
TRBV7-2	many	TRBJ1-2	NA	TGTGCCCCCCTAGACGGAGCTGGTAACTATGGCTACACCTTC	CAPLDGAGNYGYTF
TRBV20-1	many	TRBJ1-1	NA	TGCAGTGCTGCCTACGGGTTGGGGACTGAAGCTTTCTTT	CSAAYGLGTEAFF
TRBV4-3	NA	TRBJ1-1	NA	TGCGCCAGCAGCCAAGAGAGGGTGAACACTGAAGCTTTCTTT	CASSQERVNTEAFF
TRBV7-3	many	TRBJ2-7	NA	TGTGCCAGCAGCTTAACCGGACGCGATGCGTCTGGGAACAACGAGCAGTACTTC	CASSLTGRDASGNNEQYF
TRBV28	many	TRBJ2-5	NA	TGTGCCAGCACCTCAAGGAGGACCCAGTACTTC	CASTSRRTQYF
TRBV25-1	many	TRBJ1-2	TRBD1	TGTGCCAGCAGCGGCGGGACAGGGATCTATGGCTACACCTTC	CASSGGTGIYGYTF
TRBV24-1	many	TRBJ1-5	NA	TGTGCCACCAGTGATTCATCGGGGAGTCAGCCCCAGCATTTT	CATSDSSGSQPQHF
TRBV7-2	many	TRBJ2-7	TRBD1	TGTGCCAGCAGCGACCTGCGACAGGGGGGGAACGAGCAGTACTTC	CASSDLRQGGNEQYF
TRBV12-3/TRBV12-4	many	TRBJ2-3	TRBD1	TGTGCCAGCAGTCGACAGGGTCGCCCAGATACGCAGTATTTT	CASSRQGRPDTQYF
TRBV19	many	TRBJ2-7	NA	TGTGCCAGTAGTGAACTAGTCGACTACGAGCAGTACTTC	CASSELVDYEQYF
TRBV12-3/TRBV12-4	many	TRBJ1-2	TRBD1	TGTGCCAGCAGTTTACGGAGACAGGGGACGGATGGCTACACCTTC	CASSLRRQGTDGYTF
TRBV20-1	few	TRBJ2-1	NA	TGCAGTGCTAGAGATCTGAGTGGGAGGGGGCTCCTCTACAATGAGCAGTTCTTC	CSARDLSGRGLLYNEQFF
TRBV12-3/TRBV12-4	NA	TRBJ2-2	TRBD1	TGTGCCAGCAGGCTACAGGGGGCCGAAAACACCGGGGAGCTGTTTTTT	CASRLQGAENTGELFF
TRBV12-3/TRBV12-4	many	TRBJ1-1	TRBD1	TGTGCCAGCAGTTCAGGGGGATACACTGAAGCTTTCTTT	CASSSGGYTEAFF
TRBV6-2/TRBV6-3	many	TRBJ2-2	TRBD2	TGTGCCAGCAGCCCCGGGACTAGCGTGGCCGGGGAGCTGTTTTTT	CASSPGTSVAGELFF
TRBV30	many	TRBJ1-3	NA	TGTGCCTGGAGTGTGGGGGTGACCTCTGGAAACACCATATATTTT	CAWSVGVTSGNTIYF
TRBV28	many	TRBJ1-5	NA	TGTGCCAGCAGTTTCTCCCGGGCCCAGTCGTACAATCAGCCCCAGCATTTT	CASSFSRAQSYNQPQHF
TRBV5-1	NA	TRBJ1-1	NA	TGCGCCAGCAGCACAGCAGACAGACCGTTCGGTGGGGAAGCTTTCTTT	CASSTADRPFGGEAFF
TRBV20-1	many	TRBJ1-2	NA	TGCAGTGCTAGTCACGAGGGGGTTGGCTATGGCTACACCTTC	CSASHEGVGYGYTF
TRBV12-3/TRBV12-4	NA	TRBJ1-5	NA	TGTGCCAGCAGTTTCGGACAGCCCGGGAGGCAGCCCCAGCATTTT	CASSFGQPGRQPQHF